What follows are 18 T cell receptor beta chains derived from one specimen sequenced in a study of T-cell memory formation after mild COVID-19. In TCRdb, the 5' RACE reads were re-called with MiXCR into one record per CDR3 protein. The sample lists approximately 390,000 distinct CDR3 sequences, 16% occurring once. Sequenced: PBMCs or a T cell subset sorted from them (not recorded which). Receptors originate from a man in his late teens or twenties who had mild COVID-19 (a few samples of this study predate the infection). Cell type and time point are not known.

The V call is TRBV29-1, the J call TRBJ2-7; no reliable D call. This CDR3 region has 9 residues. Germline values: CDR1 SQVTM, CDR2 ANQGSEA. The CDR3 sequence: CSVGWVPTV. The CDR3 coding sequence is TGCAGCGTGGGCTGGGTTCCAACCGTC.

The rearrangement joins TRBV3-1 to TRBJ2-5; D possibly matches TRBD1 or TRBD2 (6 bases each). CDR3 length: 15 residues. The germline V gene has CDR1 LGHDT and CDR2 YNNKEL (reference sequence). Between the trimmed V and J ends, which lost 4 bases and 1 base, there was a span of 13 bases. As DNA, the CDR3 is TGTGCCAGCAGCCTGAATGGGGGGCTCCAAGAGACCCAGTACTTC. It codes for CASSLNGGLQETQYF.

A word on this clonotype: At one end the junction does not follow the germline gene, possibly because of a read error. The V gene is TRBV7-2, the J gene TRBJ1-2; D possibly corresponds to TRBD1 (6 bases). Germline CDR1 is SGHTA and CDR2 is FQGNSA. The length of the CDR3 is 12 residues. CDR3 DNA: TGTGCCAGCAGCGCCAGGACAGCTACCCTTCTTTTC. Protein sequence: CASSARTATLLF. Full variable domain (missing parts from reference TRBV7-2 and TRBJ1-2): GAGVSQSPSNKVTEKGKDVELRCDPISGHTALYWYRQSLGQGLEFLIYFQGNSAPDKSGLPSDRFSAERTGGSVSTLTIQRTQQEDSAVYLCASSARTATLLFGSGTRLTVV.

J is TRBJ2-3 and V is TRBV19, with D perhaps TRBD1 or TRBD2 (5 bases each). The germline V and J ends were trimmed by 5 bases and 0 bases, with 12 bases remaining between them. CDR1 and CDR2 (germline): LNHDA, SQIVND (reference sequence). This CDR3 region has 15 residues. The CDR3 DNA sequence: TGTGCCAGTAGTGCCCGCTGGGACAGCACAGATACGCAGTATTTT. Protein product: CASSARWDSTDTQYF.

The rearrangement links TRBV6-2 or TRBV6-3 to TRBJ2-5, with 11 bases that match TRBD1. The CDR3 consists of 16 residues. V trimming: 0 bases; J trimming: 5 bases; junction bases outside the gene matches: 5. Germline V gives CDR1 MNHEY, CDR2 SVGEGT. CDR3 sequence: CASSYSGQGAPETQYF. CDR3 nucleotide sequence: TGTGCCAGCAGTTACTCTGGACAGGGGGCGCCGGAGACCCAGTACTTC.

This rearrangement joins TRBV6-5 to TRBJ2-5; a possible D gene is TRBD2 (5 bases). V dropped 0 bases and J dropped 2 bases, with 10 bases sitting between them. Germline V lookup: CDR1 MNHEY, CDR2 SVGAGI. CDR3 length: 15 amino acids. The CDR3 region is CASSYSTGIQETQYF. CDR3 nucleotide sequence: TGTGCCAGCAGTTACTCAACCGGGATACAAGAGACCCAGTACTTC.

This clonotype turned up a few times. The chain recombines TRBV5-5 with TRBJ2-7, with D perhaps matching TRBD1 (6 bases). The CDR3 is made up of 13 amino acids. From germline, CDR1 is SGHKS and CDR2 YYEKEE (reference sequence). Trimming cost V 4 bases and J 1 base, with 9 bases left between them. CDR3 region: CASSIQGSYEQYV. Written as DNA, the CDR3 is TGTGCCAGCAGCATACAGGGTTCCTACGAGCAGTACGTC.

This rearrangement joins TRBV7-2 to TRBJ1-5; 8 bases fit TRBD1. Germline trimming cut 5 bases from V and 0 bases from J; bases unmatched to any gene: 6. Germline CDR1 SGHTA, CDR2 FQGNSA. This CDR3 is 16 amino acids long. For the CDR3, the DNA is TGTGCCAGCAGCCCAGACGGGACAGGTAGCAATCAGCCCCAGCATTTT. Translating gives CASSPDGTGSNQPQHF.

The genes are TRBV27 and TRBJ1-6; the D is unclear. The V gene's germline CDR1 is MNHEY and CDR2 SMNVEV (reference sequence). This CDR3 is built from 15 residues. Deletions cut 7 bases from V and 2 bases from J, with 12 bases between. The CDR3 here is CASTDLGTYNSPLHF. DNA of the CDR3: TGTGCCAGCACTGATCTAGGGACCTATAATTCACCCCTCCACTTT.

The V gene is TRBV2, the J gene TRBJ2-3, with D tentatively TRBD1 (6 bases). Deletions cut 6 bases from V and 8 bases from J, with 21 bases between. The CDR3 sequence is 15 residues long. Germline V gene sequence: CDR1 SNHLY, CDR2 FYNNEI. This CDR3 reads CASSPLTPGEGTQYF. The CDR3 nucleotides are TGTGCCAGCAGCCCCCTCACCCCAGGGGAAGGTACGCAGTATTTT. Variable domain in full (rest from reference TRBV2 and TRBJ2-3): EPEVTQTPSHQVTQMGQEVILRCVPISNHLYFYWYRQILGQKVEFLVSFYNNEISEKSEIFDDQFSVERPDGSNFTLKIRSTKLEDSAMYFCASSPLTPGEGTQYFGPGTRLTVL.

The V gene is TRBV29-1, the J gene TRBJ2-3; D remains unclear. V was shortened by 5 bases and J by 5 bases, with 14 bases between the two germline ends. CDR3 length equals 13 residues. Germline values: CDR1 SQVTM, CDR2 ANQGSEA. CDR3 region: CSVLVVSRDTQYF. The CDR3 bases are TGCAGCGTTTTGGTAGTCTCTCGAGATACGCAGTATTTT.

This clonotype was picked up a small number of times. The rearrangement uses TRBV6-2 or TRBV6-3 and TRBJ2-1; 8 bases are shared with TRBD1. Unmatched junction bases numbered 7, after V lost 10 bases and J lost 5 bases. The CDR3 is 13 amino acids. Germline CDR1 reads MNHEY; CDR2 reads SVGEGT. The CDR3 nucleotides read TGTGCCACCGTGACAGGGGTGGACAATGAGCAGTTCTTC. This gives the protein CATVTGVDNEQFF.

The chain combines TRBV12-3 or TRBV12-4 with TRBJ1-4, with TRBD1 matching over 7 bases. The CDR3 runs to 14 residues. Losses at the gene ends were 3 bases for V and 7 bases for J; bases not matched to a gene: 5. The chain's CDR3 is CASSFNRGIEKLFF. The CDR3 nucleotides read TGTGCCAGCAGTTTCAACAGGGGCATTGAAAAACTGTTTTTT.

This rearrangement joins TRBV18 to TRBJ2-1; D gene uncertain. The CDR3 loop spans 12 amino acids. The V end lost 5 bases, the J end lost 5 bases, and 7 bases lay between the germline ends. In germline, CDR1 is KGHSH, CDR2 LQKENI. Written as DNA, the CDR3 is TGTGCCAGCTCAGCTCAGGACAATGAGCAGTTCTTC. It is translated as CASSAQDNEQFF.

This clonotype has only a few counts. V and J are TRBV20-1 and TRBJ2-3; a weak D match, TRBD1 (6 bases). Germline V lookup: CDR1 DFQATT, CDR2 SNEGSKA (reference sequence). This CDR3 comprises 11 residues. CDR3 in DNA: TGCAGAGCAACAGGGTCAGATACGCAGTATTTT. It codes for CRATGSDTQYF.

The V gene is TRBV18, the J gene TRBJ1-4; no clear D gene. CDR3 length: 13 residues. Germline CDR1 KGHSH, CDR2 LQKENI. Between the trimmed V and J ends, which lost 6 bases and 3 bases, there was a span of 8 bases. CDR3: CASSGQANEKLFF. The CDR3 DNA sequence: TGTGCCAGCTCCGGGCAGGCTAATGAAAAACTGTTTTTT. Complete variable domain (other parts from reference TRBV18 and TRBJ1-4): NAGVMQNPRHLVRRRGQEARLRCSPMKGHSHVYWYRQLPEEGLKFMVYLQKENIIDESGMPKERFSAEFPKEGPSILRIQQVVRGDSAAYFCASSGQANEKLFFGSGTQLSVL.

The rearrangement joins TRBV6-6 to TRBJ1-4, with TRBD1 as a possible D gene (5 bases). V was shortened by 8 bases and J by 7 bases, with 26 bases between the two germline ends. The length of the CDR3 is 17 residues. Germline V lookup: CDR1 MNHNY, CDR2 SVGAGI (reference sequence). CDR3 amino acids: CASLSLGVSPFGEKLFF. The CDR3 DNA reads as TGTGCCAGCCTAAGCCTGGGGGTCAGCCCCTTCGGTGAAAAACTGTTTTTT.

This clonotype came up once. The rearrangement uses TRBV20-1 and TRBJ2-7, with no clear D. This CDR3 contains 14 residues. CDR1 is DFQATT and CDR2 is SNEGSKA in the germline V gene (reference sequence). Trimming removed 0 bases at V and 2 bases at J, with 11 bases between. Here the CDR3 DNA reads TGCAGTGCTAGAGAGTCCCCGGGCCCCTACGAGCAGTACTTC. This translates into CSARESPGPYEQYF.